This note documents a single TCR beta chain sequence. These data originate in a study of control samples from healthy donors and cancer patients. Libraries were prepared by immunoSEQ multiplex PCR; TCRdb keeps only in-frame clonotypes and omits some of them. This sample has fewer than 70,000 clones; 85% to 95% occur once, and the top ten carry 3.5% to 4%. The clonotype comes from a man in his thirties or forties in good health. Sequenced: blood.

In nucleotides, the CDR3 is TGTCCCCGCAGTCACGCGGCGGGGGGGGACACCGGGGAGCTGTTTTTT. This encodes CPRSHAAGGDTGELFF. The chain is built from TRBV2 and TRBJ2-2; the match to TRBD2 covers 9 bases. The CDR3 extends over 16 amino acids. Germline loops: CDR1 SNHLY, CDR2 FYNNEI. Full variable domain (remainder filled in from reference TRBV2 and TRBJ2-2): EPEVTQTPSHQVTQMGQEVILRCVPISNHLYFYWYRQILGQKVEFLVSFYNNEISEKSEIFDDQFSVERPDGSNFTLKIRSTKLEDSAMYFCPRSHAAGGDTGELFFGEGSRLTVL.